This record looks at one T cell receptor (beta chain) sequence and its context. This clonotype was detected a few times. Its cognate antigen has yet to be identified. One end of the junction fails to match germline, which may point to a read error. The germline V gene yields SQVTM for CDR1 and ANQGSEA for CDR2. The cysteine opens and the phenylalanine closes a CDR3 of 12 amino acids. Only the CDR3 DNA stays, 36 bases, in frame from base 1. These data are taken from a study of regulatory T cells in long-lasting Graves disease (dated by TCRdb to the early 2020s). Regarding the research as a whole: In the newly diagnosed Graves' disease group, patients had been taking antithyroid drugs for less than 3 months. Persistent Graves' disease patients were compared with newly diagnosed Graves' disease patients by peripheral blood TCR sequencing and RNA sequencing. A total of 35 or so samples were covered by TCR sequencing, comprising approximately 13 persistent and around 20 newly diagnosed Graves' disease patients. The study was registered as a clinical trial and conducted in China. Broader findings and caveats from the paper: Only peripheral blood was studied, because thyroid tissue, the primary lesion, was inaccessible. Only the TCR beta chain was sequenced and analyzed. Preferential use of TRBV28, TRBJ1-2 and TRBJ2-5 was observed in persistent disease, whereas TRBV20-1 and TRBJ2-1 were favored in newly diagnosed disease. Compared with newly diagnosed patients, persistent Graves' disease patients had lower TCR Shannon entropy and fewer highly expanded clones, which suggests clonal expansion. A larger number of public clonotypes was shared among persistent patients (2,741) than among newly diagnosed patients (roughly 930). The authors acknowledged the small sample size as a limitation that may reduce accuracy.

Explained via the paper, the time point label denotes: newly diagnosed GD, antithyroid drugs for less than 3 months. For both TCR sequencing and RNA sequencing, RNA was extracted from PBMCs in TRIzol. The diagnosis of Graves' disease was made according to American Thyroid Association guidelines. Patients were recruited from an endocrinology department in Xi'an, China. From each patient, 7.5 to 9.5 milliliters of peripheral blood was collected into an EDTA anticoagulant tube. Ficoll Paque Plus density gradient separation was used to isolate PBMCs, and no further T cell sorting was done. An Agilent 2100 Bioanalyzer and agarose gel were used to assess RNA quality, and a NanoDrop 2000 was used to measure RNA concentration. The library was obtained by multiplex PCR. The instrument was an Illumina HiSeq 4000. CDR3 regions were amplified by Arm-PCR with iRepertoire HTBI primers to construct TCR beta libraries. Before sequencing, the PCR products underwent gel purification. The paper's processing steps were these. A total of roughly 58 TRBV and 14 TRBJ segments were identified across samples and were used for gene usage analysis of CDR3 amino acid clonotypes. COPE and FqMerger were used to merge filtered high-quality paired reads into contigs. BLAST was used to align contigs to the IMGT TRBV, TRBD and TRBJ reference genes, and CDR3 was defined following IMGT. Highly expanded clones were defined as clonotypes with a frequency above 0.1%. Shannon entropy was used to measure repertoire diversity, and the Gini coefficient was used to measure V-J evenness. Public clonotypes were defined as clonotypes shared by more than one individual. TCRdb applied fastp at Q25 and MiXCR to the public reads, then kept only in-frame beta chains. One record per CDR3 amino acid sequence lists the most common genes and DNA. The V and J calls reflect TCRdb's pipeline rather than the authors' work. This sample holds a few hundred thousand distinct CDR3 sequences; approximately 16% were observed only once. The ten largest clones capture 25% to 30% of the sample.

This sample also belongs to another study, concerning T cells in Graves' hyperthyroidism and ophthalmopathy. As the second paper documents: A patient counted as having stable Graves' hyperthyroidism if no progression to ophthalmopathy occurred over 18 months of follow-up. Hyperthyroidism patients were aged 18 to 65 years and newly diagnosed, with disease duration of less than 2 months. Patients with uncontrolled infections, other autoimmune diseases, pregnancy or lactation were excluded. Diagnoses were established on the basis of clinical symptoms, serum thyroxine and TRAb, thyroid ultrasound, and orbital computed tomography. A first-round RT-PCR of the TCR CDR3 used the HTBI primer set with the Qiagen OneStep RT-PCR kit. Blood samples also contained most of the expanded thyroid clonotypes (frequency above 0.001), which suggests that blood repertoires may reflect thyroid immune responses. A model built on a 13 V-J signature distinguished ophthalmopathy from stable hyperthyroidism, reaching roughly 88% sensitivity and approximately 81% specificity in cross-validation and 80%/75% in testing. In validation, the model predicted progression to ophthalmopathy with just under 71% sensitivity and approximately 78% specificity, a median of approximately 6.7 months before onset. To identify TCR V-J signatures that set the groups apart, the researchers used a discovery cohort of about a hundred patients, made up of approximately 43 with Graves' ophthalmopathy and about 55 with stable Graves' hyperthyroidism. An independent validation cohort of around 19 hyperthyroidism patients and 17 patients who later progressed to ophthalmopathy tested prospective prediction of ophthalmopathy. For training and testing, the 100 or so patients in the discovery cohort were randomly divided in a 7:3 ratio. The study also compared thyroid tissue and blood T-cell repertoires from five or six Graves' hyperthyroidism patients. Following sampling, methimazole starting at 30 mg daily was given to hyperthyroidism patients, and high-dose intravenous methylprednisolone was given to ophthalmopathy patients. Libraries were constructed in a second round of multiplex PCR, after which size selection and purification were carried out. Sequencing of the libraries was done on an Illumina HiSeq2000 using paired-end 100 bp reads. SOAPnuke was used to process the raw data, throwing out any read that contained adapters or uncalled bases, had a mean Phred below 15, or lacked an exact constant-primer or identifier match. COPE v1.2.5 was used to merge the high-quality paired reads, and each unique nucleotide sequence was defined as a clonotype. MiTCR v1.1 was used to align clonotypes to the IMGT TRBV, TRBD and TRBJ reference segments. Only V-J combinations with frequency above 0.0001, covering 99% to 99.2% of repertoires, were analysed. The TCS score was defined as F50 (clonal expansion) divided by E x V (chaos), with BLOSUM62-based TCRdist calculated between CDR3 peptides within each V-J. Welch's t-statistics and random forest reduced 514 V-J features to about 12, which were used in a naive Bayes classifier (R e1071). No statistical method was used to set the sample size in advance, and investigators knew the group allocation. The paper describes TCR Vbeta CDR3 sequencing of 120 to 150 peripheral blood samples, made up of about 41 ophthalmopathy patients, approximately 76 hyperthyroidism patients and 17 progressor patients.

Sequencing was performed on peripheral blood mononuclear cells (PBMCs), taken at new diagnosis, from a patient treated with antithyroid drugs. This TCR was sampled from a man in his forties with Graves disease. Donor details come from another sample of the same person, matched by shared clones. In this chain, TRBV29-1 is recombined with TRBJ2-1, with the D gene not confidently named. CDR3 reads: CCVEEPRNEQFF. The sequenced DNA is TGCTGCGTTGAAGAGCCCCGCAATGAGCAGTTCTTC.